Listed here are 14 T cell receptor beta chains from one sample, sequenced in a study of breast tumors, draining lymph nodes, adjacent tissues (dated by TCRdb to the mid-2010s). Lymph node samples came from the axillary draining lymph nodes of breast cancer patients. The library was made by multiplex PCR. Sequencing used an Illumina HiSeq 2000. In-frame beta chains were kept once TCRdb had trimmed the public reads at Q25 with fastp and called clones with MiXCR. Merged by CDR3 protein, the rows form single entries marked with the most common genes and DNA. This sample lists about 89,000 distinct CDR3 sequences; roughly 29% were detected once. The ten largest make up more than 7% of the sample. The sequenced sample consisted of axillary lymph node tissue. These receptor sequences come from a female donor with breast cancer. Some clones in this sample may be carry-over from other donors' samples.

This clonotype was seen ten or more times. The DNA for the CDR3 is TGTGCCAGTAGTATAGCTCGGGTGAGGGTCTACGAGCAGTACTTC. It translates to CASSIARVRVYEQYF. The rearrangement uses TRBV19 and TRBJ2-7, with D possibly TRBD2 on 5 matching bases. CDR3 length equals 15 residues. V was clipped by 1 base and J by 3 bases, with 13 bases between them. CDR1 is LNHDA and CDR2 is SQIVND in the germline V gene (reference sequence).

This clonotype was seen repeatedly, ten times or more. The chain has TRBV29-1 and TRBJ2-5; possible D gene TRBD2, 5 bases. V shed 3 bases and J shed 4 bases, with 6 bases lying between them. The CDR3 is 11 amino acids. CDR1 is SQVTM, CDR2 ANQGSEA, per germline. The CDR3 protein is CSVEAGETQYF. The DNA of the CDR3 is TGCAGCGTTGAGGCGGGAGAGACCCAGTACTTC. Full variable domain (remainder filled in from reference TRBV29-1 and TRBJ2-5): SAVISQKPSRDICQRGTSLTIQCQVDSQVTMMFWYRQQPGQSLTLIATANQGSEATYESGFVIDKFPISRPNLTFSTLTVSNMSPEDSSIYLCSVEAGETQYFGPGTRLLVL.

The chain combines TRBV12-3 or TRBV12-4 with TRBJ1-2; tentative D call: TRBD1 (5 bases). The CDR3 runs to 13 residues. V lost 7 bases to trimming and J lost 2 bases, with 11 bases between them. The CDR3 region has the DNA TGTGCCAGCAACCCGGGGGAGAACTATGGCTACACCTTC. It specifies CASNPGENYGYTF.

This clonotype showed up many times. This chain connects TRBV14 to TRBJ2-1; a possible D gene is TRBD2 (5 bases). The germline V gene encodes CDR1 SGHDN and CDR2 FVKESK. V lost 0 bases and J 0 bases, leaving 9 bases between the germline ends. This CDR3 region has 16 residues. CDR3 DNA sequence: TGTGCCAGCAGCCAAGATGGGGAGAGCTCCTACAATGAGCAGTTCTTC. This codes for CASSQDGESSYNEQFF.

This clonotype has a handful of counts. A much larger clone lies a single base off, so this may be a read error. The chain recombines TRBV5-8 with TRBJ1-2; the match to TRBD1 covers 7 bases. Germline V gives CDR1 SGHTS, CDR2 YDEGEE. The CDR3 has 13 amino acids. Trimming at V came to 6 bases and at J to 3 bases, leaving 5 bases not matched to a gene. The CDR3 coding sequence is TGTGCCAGCATCCTTGGACAGGACTATGGCTACACCTTC. Translation gives CASILGQDYGYTF.

The chain carries TRBV14 and TRBJ2-5; 7 positions match TRBD1. The CDR3 consists of 13 residues. J was trimmed by 5 bases and V by 7 bases; bases with no gene match: 7. Germline lookup yields CDR1 SGHDN and CDR2 FVKESK. The CDR3 DNA follows: TGTGCCAGCAACACCGGGACAGCGGAGACCCAGTACTTC. As protein: CASNTGTAETQYF.

This clonotype has ten or more counts. The chain combines TRBV2 with TRBJ2-7; 7 positions agree with TRBD1. Germline V gene data show CDR1 as SNHLY and CDR2 as FYNNEI. This CDR3 is built from 12 residues. The V and J ends lost 8 bases and 3 bases, in that order; junction bases with no gene match: 4. The CDR3 reads CASSTGNYEQYF. CDR3 nucleotides: TGTGCCAGCTCGACAGGGAACTACGAGCAGTACTTC. The full variable domain, rest sourced from reference TRBV2 and TRBJ2-7, is EPEVTQTPSHQVTQMGQEVILRCVPISNHLYFYWYRQILGQKVEFLVSFYNNEISEKSEIFDDQFSVERPDGSNFTLKIRSTKLEDSAMYFCASSTGNYEQYFGPGTRLTVT.

This clonotype was seen many times. The chain has TRBV2 and TRBJ2-4, with 7 bases fitting TRBD2. Losses at the gene ends were 3 bases for V and 15 bases for J; bases not matched to a gene: 17. Germline V lookup: CDR1 SNHLY, CDR2 FYNNEI. The CDR3 is 15 residues long. The CDR3 region has the DNA TGTGCCAGCAGTGACTGGCAGTTAGGGGACCGCGGGAGGTACTTC. It translates to CASSDWQLGDRGRYF.

In this sample, this clonotype turned up many times. V gene TRBV19 combines with J gene TRBJ2-6; no definite D call. CDR1 and CDR2 from the germline V gene are LNHDA and SQIVND (reference sequence). Trimming shortened V by 7 bases and J by 0 bases, and 10 bases separated the two germline ends. The CDR3 is 15 amino acids. CDR3 in DNA: TGTGCCAGTACCCACGTCGCCTCTGGGGCCAACGTCCTGACTTTC. Translation gives CASTHVASGANVLTF.

This clonotype was counted many times. This chain uses TRBV3-1 with TRBJ2-7; TRBD1 might be the D (5 bases). The CDR3 extends over 15 amino acids. V lost 4 bases and J lost 5, with 18 bases in between. Germline CDR1 LGHDT, CDR2 YNNKEL (reference sequence). The CDR3 loop reads CASSPQGQGRNEQYF. The CDR3 DNA reads as TGTGCCAGCAGCCCTCAAGGCCAGGGTAGGAACGAGCAGTACTTC.

As regards this clonotype: A much larger clone is a single base away; this may be a read error. The chain joins TRBV5-4 to TRBJ2-2; 7 nucleotides line up with TRBD2. The CDR3 runs to 16 residues. The V gene's germline CDR1 is SGHNT and CDR2 YYREEE (reference sequence). V trimming: 6 bases; J trimming: 0 bases; junction bases outside the gene matches: 8. In DNA form, the CDR3 reads TGTGCCAGCAACCCCCGGAGCGGGACGAACACCGGGGAGCTGTTTTTT. Protein sequence: CASNPRSGTNTGELFF.

This clonotype was seen many times. The chain combines TRBV30 with TRBJ2-1, with D perhaps matching TRBD1 or TRBD2 (5 bases each). Looked up from germline, CDR1 is GTSNPN and CDR2 is SVGIG (reference sequence). This CDR3 is 13 amino acids long. The V end was cut by 0 bases, the J end by 9 bases, with 12 bases between. The CDR3 spells CAWSVGGRTEQFF. CDR3 nucleotides: TGTGCCTGGAGTGTTGGGGGAAGAACTGAGCAGTTCTTC.

The sample holds many counts of this clonotype. The chain carries TRBV30 and TRBJ2-1; 8 bases match TRBD1. The germline CDR1 and CDR2 sequences are GTSNPN and SVGIG (reference sequence). The V gene end was trimmed by 5 bases and the J gene end by 0 bases; junction bases not matched to a gene: 6. This CDR3 spans 15 amino acids. The DNA of the CDR3 is TGTGCCTGGCAGGGGGCAGACAGCTCCTACAATGAGCAGTTCTTC. This sequence encodes CAWQGADSSYNEQFF.

This clonotype was detected ten times or more. This chain links TRBV14 with TRBJ1-3; tentative D call: TRBD1 (5 bases). The CDR3 is 14 residues long. Germline CDR1 and CDR2: SGHDN and FVKESK. V lost 1 base to trimming and J lost 4 bases, with 8 bases between them. Here the CDR3 DNA reads TGTGCCAGCAGCCAAGCAGGGTCCGGAAACACCATATATTTT. Translation gives CASSQAGSGNTIYF.